The 7 T cell receptor beta chains reported below all come from one sample, sequenced in a study of early T cells in non-severe SARS-CoV-2 infection. Each CDR3 protein is one row after TCRdb ran MiXCR on the 5' RACE reads. The profile covers 45,000 to 55,000 distinct CDR3 sequences, with roughly an eighth appearing a single time and 9.5% to 13% taken by the ten largest. Specimen: whole blood. All receptors derive from an adult who was a healthcare worker with PCR-confirmed SARS-CoV-2 infection or an uninfected control (not recorded which).

This rearrangement joins TRBV5-1 to TRBJ1-2; the D is unclear. Germline CDR1 reads SGHRS; CDR2 reads YFSETQ. V shed 1 base and J shed 9 bases, with 10 bases lying between them. CDR3 length: 12 amino acids. The CDR3 spells CASSLNSERYTF. CDR3 sequence (DNA): TGCGCCAGCAGCTTGAATTCCGAACGCTACACCTTC.

This clonotype was detected ten times or more. This rearrangement joins TRBV7-9 to TRBJ1-2, with D tentatively TRBD1 (5 bases). The CDR3 is 13 amino acids. From germline, CDR1 is SEHNR and CDR2 FQNEAQ (reference sequence). Trimming stripped 5 bases from V and 4 bases from J, with 11 bases between. Here the CDR3 reads CASSGDGPYGYTF. DNA of the CDR3: TGTGCCAGCAGCGGGGACGGGCCCTATGGCTACACCTTC.

This clonotype was picked up many times. The chain combines TRBV2 with TRBJ1-5; D is perhaps TRBD1 (5 bases). The V gene's germline CDR1 is SNHLY and CDR2 FYNNEI. V shed 6 bases and J shed 0 bases, with 9 bases lying between them. CDR3 length: 14 residues. Here the CDR3 DNA reads TGTGCCAGCAGAGGGGACCTTAGCAATCAGCCCCAGCATTTT. The encoded protein is CASRGDLSNQPQHF.

The chain recombines TRBV6-6 with TRBJ2-7, with D possibly being TRBD2 (5 bases). The V and J ends lost 0 bases and 4 bases respectively, with 13 bases between them. The length of the CDR3 is 15 residues. Germline-derived CDR1 and CDR2 are MNHNY and SVGAGI (reference sequence). The DNA of the CDR3 is TGTGCCAGCAGTTACTCAGGAGGCCTAGATTACGAGCAGTACTTC. Encoded protein: CASSYSGGLDYEQYF.

This chain joins TRBV20-1 and TRBJ1-2, with 9 nucleotides matching TRBD1. The CDR3 spans 15 residues. With 1 base clipped from V and 2 bases from J, the junction kept 5 bases outside the gene matches. Germline values: CDR1 DFQATT, CDR2 SNEGSKA (reference sequence). The CDR3 loop is CSARAHRGPNYGYTF. The CDR3 coding sequence is TGCAGTGCTAGAGCCCACAGGGGGCCCAACTATGGCTACACCTTC.

This clonotype was detected a few times. This chain links TRBV19 with TRBJ2-1; D is perhaps TRBD1 (6 bases). Germline V lookup: CDR1 LNHDA, CDR2 SQIVND (reference sequence). The CDR3 contains 14 residues. Deletions cut 5 bases from V and 6 bases from J, with 14 bases between. The CDR3 bases are TGTGCCAGTAGTGTACAGGGCTTGGGCAATGAGCAGTTCTTC. Translated: CASSVQGLGNEQFF.

The table lists this clonotype with a few counts. The V call is TRBV5-1, the J call TRBJ2-2, with D tentatively TRBD2 (6 bases). V was shortened by 3 bases and J by 1 base, with 13 bases between the two germline ends. CDR3 length: 16 amino acids. Germline V lookup: CDR1 SGHRS, CDR2 YFSETQ. CDR3 in DNA: TGCGCCAGCAGCTCGTACGGGACTTTGAACACCGGGGAGCTGTTTTTT. This encodes CASSSYGTLNTGELFF.